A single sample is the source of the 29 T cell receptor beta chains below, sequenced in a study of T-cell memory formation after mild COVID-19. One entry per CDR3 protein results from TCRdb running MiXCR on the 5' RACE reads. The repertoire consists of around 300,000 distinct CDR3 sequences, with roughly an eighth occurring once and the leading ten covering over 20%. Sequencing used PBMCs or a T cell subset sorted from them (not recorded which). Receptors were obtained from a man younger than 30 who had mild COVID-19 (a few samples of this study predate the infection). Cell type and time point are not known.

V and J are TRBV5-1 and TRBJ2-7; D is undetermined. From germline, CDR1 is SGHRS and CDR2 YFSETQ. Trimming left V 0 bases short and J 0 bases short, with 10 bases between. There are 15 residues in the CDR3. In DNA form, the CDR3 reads TGCGCCAGCAGCTTGGGGGCAGATAGCTCCTACGAGCAGTACGTC. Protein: CASSLGADSSYEQYV.

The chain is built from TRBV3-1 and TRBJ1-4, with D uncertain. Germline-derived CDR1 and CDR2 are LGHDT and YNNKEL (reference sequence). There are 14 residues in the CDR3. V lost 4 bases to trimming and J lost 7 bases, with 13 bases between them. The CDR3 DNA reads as TGTGCCAGCAGCCCGGTGCCTTGGGGTGAAAAACTGTTTTTT. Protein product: CASSPVPWGEKLFF. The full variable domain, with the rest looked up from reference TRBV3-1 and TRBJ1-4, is DTAVSQTPKYLVTQMGNDKSIKCEQNLGHDTMYWYKQDSKKFLKIMFSYNNKELIINETVPNRFSPKSPDKAHLNLHINSLELGDSAVYFCASSPVPWGEKLFFGSGTQLSVL.

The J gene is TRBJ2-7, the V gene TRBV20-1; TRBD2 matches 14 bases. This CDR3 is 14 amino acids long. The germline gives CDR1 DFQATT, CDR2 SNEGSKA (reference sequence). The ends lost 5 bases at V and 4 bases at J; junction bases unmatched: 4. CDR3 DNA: TGCAGTGCTTCGACTAGCGGGGGGGCTTACGAGCAGTACTTC. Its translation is CSASTSGGAYEQYF.

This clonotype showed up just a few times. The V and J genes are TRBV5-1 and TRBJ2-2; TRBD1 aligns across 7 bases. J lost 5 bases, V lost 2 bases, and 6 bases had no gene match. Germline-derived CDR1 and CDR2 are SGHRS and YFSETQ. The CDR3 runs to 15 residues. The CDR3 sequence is CASSFDRVLTGELFF. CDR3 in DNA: TGCGCCAGCAGCTTCGACAGGGTTTTGACCGGGGAGCTGTTTTTT.

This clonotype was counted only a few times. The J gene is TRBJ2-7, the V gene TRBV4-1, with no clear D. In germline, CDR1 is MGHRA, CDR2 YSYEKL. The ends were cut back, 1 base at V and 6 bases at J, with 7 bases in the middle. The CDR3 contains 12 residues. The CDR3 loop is CASSQGRAEQYF. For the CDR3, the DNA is TGCGCCAGCAGCCAAGGAAGGGCCGAGCAGTACTTC.

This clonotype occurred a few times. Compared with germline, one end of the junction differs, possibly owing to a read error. The CDR3 DNA reads TGTGCCAGCAGGGAGCAGGGCGGGAAGCTGTTTTTT. Translated, it gives CASREQGGKLFF. V is TRBV28 and J is TRBJ2-2; perhaps TRBD2 as D (6 bases). The length of the CDR3 is 12 residues. Germline V gene sequence: CDR1 MDHEN, CDR2 SYDVKM.

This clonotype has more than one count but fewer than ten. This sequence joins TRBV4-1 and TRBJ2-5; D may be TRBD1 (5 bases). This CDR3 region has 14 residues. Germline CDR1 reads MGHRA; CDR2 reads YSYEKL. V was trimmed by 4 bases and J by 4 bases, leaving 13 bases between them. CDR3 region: CASSRSRVGETQYF. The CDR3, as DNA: TGCGCCAGCAGCCGGTCCAGGGTGGGAGAGACCCAGTACTTC.

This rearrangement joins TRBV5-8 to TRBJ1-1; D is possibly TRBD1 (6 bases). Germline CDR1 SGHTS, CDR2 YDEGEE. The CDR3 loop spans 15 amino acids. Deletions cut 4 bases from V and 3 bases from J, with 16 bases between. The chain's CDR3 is CASSDRTGLDTEAFF. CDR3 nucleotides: TGTGCCAGCAGCGACAGAACAGGGCTCGACACTGAAGCTTTCTTT.

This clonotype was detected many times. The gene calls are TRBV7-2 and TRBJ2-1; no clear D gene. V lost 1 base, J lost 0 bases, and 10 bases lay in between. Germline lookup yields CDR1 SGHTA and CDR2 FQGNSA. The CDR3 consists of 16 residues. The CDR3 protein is CASSLGEARSYNEQFF. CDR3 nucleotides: TGTGCCAGCAGCTTAGGGGAAGCACGCTCCTACAATGAGCAGTTCTTC.

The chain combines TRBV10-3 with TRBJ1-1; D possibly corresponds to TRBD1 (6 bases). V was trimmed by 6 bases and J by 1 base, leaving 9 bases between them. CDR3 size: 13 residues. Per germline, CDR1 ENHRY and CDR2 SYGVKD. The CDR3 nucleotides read TGTGCCATCAGATGGACAGAGAACACTGAAGCTTTCTTT. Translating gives CAIRWTENTEAFF.

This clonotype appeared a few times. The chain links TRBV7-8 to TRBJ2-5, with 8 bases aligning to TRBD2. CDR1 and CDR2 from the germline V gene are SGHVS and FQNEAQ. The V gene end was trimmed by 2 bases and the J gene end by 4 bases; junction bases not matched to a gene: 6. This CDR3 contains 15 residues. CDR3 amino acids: CASSLRRGGRETQYF. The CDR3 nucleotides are TGTGCCAGCAGCTTACGACGGGGGGGCCGAGAGACCCAGTACTTC.

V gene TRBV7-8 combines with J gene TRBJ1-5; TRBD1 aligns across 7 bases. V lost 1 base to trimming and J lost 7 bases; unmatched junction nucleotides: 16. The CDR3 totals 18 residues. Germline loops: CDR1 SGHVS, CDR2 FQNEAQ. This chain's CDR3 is CASSLERVRQGGRQPQHF. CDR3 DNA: TGTGCCAGCAGCTTAGAAAGGGTACGGCAGGGGGGCCGCCAGCCCCAGCATTTT. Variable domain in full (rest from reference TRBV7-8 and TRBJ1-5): GAGVSQSPRYKVAKRGQDVALRCDPISGHVSLFWYQQALGQGPEFLTYFQNEAQLDKSGLPSDRFFAERPEGSVSTLKIQRTQQEDSAVYLCASSLERVRQGGRQPQHFGDGTRLSIL.

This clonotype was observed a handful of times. This CDR3 is CSARDKYGLTYEQYV. Written as DNA, the CDR3 is TGCAGTGCTAGAGATAAATACGGGTTAACCTACGAGCAGTACGTC. The chain recombines TRBV20-1 with TRBJ2-7; D unresolved. Germline lookup yields CDR1 DFQATT and CDR2 SNEGSKA (reference sequence). V shed 0 bases and J shed 2 bases, with 14 bases lying between them. The CDR3 runs 15 residues.

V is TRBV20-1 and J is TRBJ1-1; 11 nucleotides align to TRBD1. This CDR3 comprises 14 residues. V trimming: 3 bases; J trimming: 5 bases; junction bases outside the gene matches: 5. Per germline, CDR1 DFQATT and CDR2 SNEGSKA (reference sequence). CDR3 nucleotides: TGCAGTGCTAGCCGGACAGGGGGCTTGACTGAAGCTTTCTTT. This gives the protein CSASRTGGLTEAFF.

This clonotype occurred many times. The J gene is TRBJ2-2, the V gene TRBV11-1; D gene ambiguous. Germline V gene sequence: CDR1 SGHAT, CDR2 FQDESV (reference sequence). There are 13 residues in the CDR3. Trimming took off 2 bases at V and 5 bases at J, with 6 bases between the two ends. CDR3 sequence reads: CASSLYETGELFF. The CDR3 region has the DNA TGTGCCAGCAGCTTATACGAAACCGGGGAGCTGTTTTTT.

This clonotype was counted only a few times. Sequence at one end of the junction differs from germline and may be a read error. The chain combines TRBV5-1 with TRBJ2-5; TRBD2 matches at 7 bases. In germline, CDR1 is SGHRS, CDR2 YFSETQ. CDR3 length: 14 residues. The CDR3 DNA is TGCGCCAGCAGATTGGGAGGGATCGAAGAGACCCAGTACTTC. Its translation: CASRLGGIEETQYF.

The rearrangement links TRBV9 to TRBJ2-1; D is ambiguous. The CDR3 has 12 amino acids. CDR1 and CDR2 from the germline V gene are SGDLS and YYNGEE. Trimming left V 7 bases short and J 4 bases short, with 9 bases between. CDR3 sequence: CASGYRYNEQFF. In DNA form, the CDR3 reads TGTGCCAGCGGTTACCGGTACAATGAGCAGTTCTTC.

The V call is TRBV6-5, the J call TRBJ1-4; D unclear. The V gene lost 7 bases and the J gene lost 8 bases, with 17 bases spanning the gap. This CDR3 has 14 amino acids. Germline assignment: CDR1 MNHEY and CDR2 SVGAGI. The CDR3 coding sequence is TGTGCCAGCACCGAAAGGAGATCGGGGGAAAAACTGTTTTTT. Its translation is CASTERRSGEKLFF.

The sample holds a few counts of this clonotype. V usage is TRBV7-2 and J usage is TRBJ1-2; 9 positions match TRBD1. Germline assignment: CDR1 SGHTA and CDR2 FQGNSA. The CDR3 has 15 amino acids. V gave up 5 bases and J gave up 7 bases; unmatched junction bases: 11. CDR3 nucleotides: TGTGCCAGCAGCCCACAGGGGGCGAAGCCGGTTGGCTACACCTTC. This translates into CASSPQGAKPVGYTF.

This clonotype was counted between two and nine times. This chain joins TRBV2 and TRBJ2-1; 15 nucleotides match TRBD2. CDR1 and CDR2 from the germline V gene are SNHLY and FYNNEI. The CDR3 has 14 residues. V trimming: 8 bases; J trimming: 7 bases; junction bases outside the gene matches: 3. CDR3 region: CASEGLAGGNEQFF. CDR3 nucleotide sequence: TGTGCCAGCGAAGGACTAGCGGGGGGGAATGAGCAGTTCTTC.

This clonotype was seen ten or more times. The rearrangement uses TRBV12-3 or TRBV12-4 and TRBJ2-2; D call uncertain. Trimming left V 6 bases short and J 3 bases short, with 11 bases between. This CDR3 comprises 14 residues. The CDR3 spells CASRPWWDTGELFF. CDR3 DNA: TGTGCCAGCAGGCCATGGTGGGACACCGGGGAGCTGTTTTTT.

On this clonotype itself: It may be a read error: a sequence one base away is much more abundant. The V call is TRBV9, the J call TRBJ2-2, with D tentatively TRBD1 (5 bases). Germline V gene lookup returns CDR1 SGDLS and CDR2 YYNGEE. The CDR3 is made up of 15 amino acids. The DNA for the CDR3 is TGTGCCAGCGGCGTAGATCAGGGTTACACCGGGGAGCTGTTTTTT. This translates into CASGVDQGYTGELFF.

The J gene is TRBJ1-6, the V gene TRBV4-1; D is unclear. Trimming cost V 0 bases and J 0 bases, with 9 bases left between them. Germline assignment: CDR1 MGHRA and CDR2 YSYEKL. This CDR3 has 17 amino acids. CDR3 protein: CASSQDRVSSYNSPLHF. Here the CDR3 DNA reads TGCGCCAGCAGCCAAGATCGGGTCAGCTCCTATAATTCACCCCTCCACTTT.

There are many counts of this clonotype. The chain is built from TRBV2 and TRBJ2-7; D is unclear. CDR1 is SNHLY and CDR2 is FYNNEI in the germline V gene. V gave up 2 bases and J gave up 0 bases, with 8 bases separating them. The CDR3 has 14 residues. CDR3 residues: CASSESRDSYEQYV. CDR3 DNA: TGTGCCAGCAGTGAAAGTAGGGACTCCTACGAGCAGTACGTC.

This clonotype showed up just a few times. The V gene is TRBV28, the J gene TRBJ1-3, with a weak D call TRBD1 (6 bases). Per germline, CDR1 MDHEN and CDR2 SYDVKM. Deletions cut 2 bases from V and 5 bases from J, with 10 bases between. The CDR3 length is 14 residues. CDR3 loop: CASSLIGQRNTIYF. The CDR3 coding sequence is TGTGCCAGCAGTTTAATCGGACAGCGAAACACCATATATTTT.

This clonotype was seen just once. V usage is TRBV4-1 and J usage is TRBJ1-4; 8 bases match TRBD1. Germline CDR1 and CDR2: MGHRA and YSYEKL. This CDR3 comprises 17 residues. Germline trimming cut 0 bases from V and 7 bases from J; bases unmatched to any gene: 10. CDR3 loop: CASSQELARQGSEKLFF. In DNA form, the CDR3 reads TGCGCCAGCAGCCAAGAACTCGCCCGACAGGGGAGTGAAAAACTGTTTTTT.

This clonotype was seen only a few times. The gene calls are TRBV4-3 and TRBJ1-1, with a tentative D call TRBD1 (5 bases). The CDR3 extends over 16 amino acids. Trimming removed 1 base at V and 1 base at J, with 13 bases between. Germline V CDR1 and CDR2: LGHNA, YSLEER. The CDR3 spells CASSQAPTGGNTEAFF. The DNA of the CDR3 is TGCGCCAGCAGCCAAGCCCCCACCGGGGGGAACACTGAAGCTTTCTTT.

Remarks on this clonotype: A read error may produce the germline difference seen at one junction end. The CDR3 nucleotides read TGCAGTGCTCCAGCTGGGACTCCGAGCTCCTACATTGAGCAGTTCTTC. This codes for CSAPAGTPSSYIEQFF. V is TRBV20-1 and J is TRBJ2-1; maybe TRBD2 (6 bases). The CDR3 covers 16 residues. Germline loops: CDR1 DFQATT, CDR2 SNEGSKA (reference sequence).

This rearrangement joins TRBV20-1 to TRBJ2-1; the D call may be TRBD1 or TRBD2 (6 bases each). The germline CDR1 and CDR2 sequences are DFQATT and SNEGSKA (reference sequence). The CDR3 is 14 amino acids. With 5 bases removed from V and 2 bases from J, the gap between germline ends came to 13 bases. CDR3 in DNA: TGCAGTGCTTCCCGGGGGCCCGCCTACAATGAGCAGTTCTTC. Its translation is CSASRGPAYNEQFF.